Listed below are T cell receptor beta chains from one sample, sequenced in a study of technical replicates of blood from a handful of donors. Here immunoSEQ multiplex PCR was the method, and the copy in TCRdb shows in-frame clones only, minus some. The sample includes 70,000 to 80,000 clones, 75% to 95% of them seen just once. The sequenced material came from T cells isolated from PBMCs. These receptors all stem from a human donor in good health. Some clones in this sample may be carry-over from other donors' samples. Both conserved end residues are part of each CDR3. D genes are given only for firm matches. Not every row has a clone size; where given, it reads once, few, many or a size class.

>TRBJ2-5|.|TRBV30|TRBD1
CAWEGQRETQYF
TGTGCCTGGGAGGGACAGCGGGAGACCCAGTACTTC
>TRBJ2-5|.|TRBV19|TRBD1
CASSMRGQGVETQYF
TGTGCCAGTAGTATGAGAGGACAGGGGGTAGAGACCCAGTACTTC
>TRBJ2-7|.|TRBV4-1|TRBD2
CASSSHGAGGPGEQYF
TGCGCCAGCAGCTCTCACGGGGCGGGAGGGCCGGGTGAGCAGTACTTC
>TRBJ1-1|.|TRBV13|TRBD1
CASSRGGGQGWQTEAFF
TGTGCCAGCAGCCGAGGGGGGGGACAGGGATGGCAAACTGAAGCTTTCTTT
>TRBJ1-1|.|TRBV9|.
CASSASRDNEAFF
TGTGCCAGCAGCGCGAGTAGGGACAATGAAGCTTTCTTT
>TRBJ2-3|.|TRBV6-5|.
CASSYGSPVDTQYF
TGTGCCAGCAGTTACGGTTCCCCGGTAGATACGCAGTATTTT
>TRBJ1-1|once|TRBV27|TRBD1
CASSLWGTGGEAFF
TGTGCCAGCAGTTTATGGGGGACAGGGGGTGAAGCTTTCTTT
>TRBJ2-5|.|TRBV5-1|TRBD1
CASSTGTGLRETQYF
TGCGCCAGCAGCACGGGGACAGGTCTTAGGGAGACCCAGTACTTC
>TRBJ1-2|.|TRBV18|.
CASSPPSGRDYGYTF
TGTGCCAGCTCACCGCCTTCGGGCAGGGACTATGGCTACACCTTC
>TRBJ2-7|.|TRBV7-9|TRBD1
CASSLEGGQGSHEQYF
TGTGCCAGCAGCTTAGAAGGGGGACAGGGGTCTCACGAGCAGTACTTC
>TRBJ2-5|.|TRBV5-3|TRBD2
CARSTGLAGGQETQYF
TGTGCCAGAAGCACCGGACTAGCGGGGGGTCAAGAGACCCAGTACTTC
>TRBJ2-1|.|TRBV7-6|TRBD1
CASSLGGGQEDNEQFF
TGTGCCAGCAGCTTAGGTGGGGGACAGGAAGACAATGAGCAGTTCTTC
>TRBJ1-1|once|TRBV7-9|.
CASSLGPPRGRGTEAFF
TGTGCCAGCAGCTTAGGCCCCCCGCGGGGGAGGGGGACTGAAGCTTTCTTT
>TRBJ2-7|.|TRBV2|.
CASIKTGYEQYF
TGTGCCAGCATCAAAACGGGGTACGAGCAGTACTTC
>TRBJ2-1|.|TRBV28|.
CATEGLYNEQFF
TGTGCCACCGAGGGCCTCTACAATGAGCAGTTCTTC
>TRBJ1-4|once|TRBV7-8|TRBD1
CASSFDRALATNEKLFF
TGTGCCAGCAGCTTCGACAGGGCGTTAGCAACTAATGAAAAACTGTTTTTT
>TRBJ1-3|.|TRBV30|.
CASIVGSLSGNTIYF
TGTGCCTCTATAGTGGGCTCCCTCTCTGGAAACACCATATATTTT
>TRBJ2-3|once|TRBV5-1|TRBD2
CASSLESGGEDTQYF
TGCGCCAGCAGCTTGGAAAGCGGGGGGGAAGATACGCAGTATTTT
>TRBJ2-7|.|TRBV6-1|.
CASSEGDYFLGEQYF
TGTGCCAGCAGTGAAGGTGATTACTTCCTAGGCGAGCAGTACTTC